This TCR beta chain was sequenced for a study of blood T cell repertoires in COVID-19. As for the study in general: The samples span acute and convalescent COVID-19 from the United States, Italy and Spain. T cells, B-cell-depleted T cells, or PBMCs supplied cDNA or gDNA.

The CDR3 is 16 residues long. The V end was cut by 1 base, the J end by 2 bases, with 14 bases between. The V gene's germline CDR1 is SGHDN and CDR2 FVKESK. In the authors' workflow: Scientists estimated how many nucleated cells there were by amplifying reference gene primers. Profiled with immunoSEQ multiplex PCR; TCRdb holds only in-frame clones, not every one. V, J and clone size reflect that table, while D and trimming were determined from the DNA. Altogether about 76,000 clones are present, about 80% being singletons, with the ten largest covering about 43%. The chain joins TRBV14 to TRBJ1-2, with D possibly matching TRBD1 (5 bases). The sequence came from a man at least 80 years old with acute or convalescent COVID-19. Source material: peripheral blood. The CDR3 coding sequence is TGTGCCAGCAGCCAAGGCTTCAGGACATCGAACTATGGCTACACCTTC. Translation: CASSQGFRTSNYGYTF.